This is a list of T cell receptor beta chains from one sample in a study of cytomegalovirus exposure and HLA in healthy donors. Using immunoSEQ multiplex PCR, the repertoire was profiled, and TCRdb retains in-frame clones only, with some absent. This sample has roughly 250,000 clones, with roughly 86% found just once. The sample was PBMCs. These receptors came from a woman in her 30s in good health and CMV-seropositive. The CDR3 runs from the conserved cysteine through the conserved F or W. Each record gives: CDR3 protein, CDR3 DNA, D gene, J gene, clone size, V gene. A D gene is named only where the DNA matches it firmly. Part of the rows lack a size; the others show once, few, many or a class for expanded clones.

CDR3 protein: CASSLGGEGNQPQHF
CDR3 DNA: TGTGCCAGCAGCTTAGGGGGCGAGGGCAATCAGCCCCAGCATTTT
D gene: .
J gene: TRBJ1-5
clone size: .
V gene: TRBV7-2

CDR3 protein: CASGRDRGYEQYF
CDR3 DNA: TGTGCCAGCGGCCGAGACAGGGGCTACGAGCAGTACTTC
D gene: TRBD1
J gene: TRBJ2-7
clone size: .
V gene: TRBV2

CDR3 protein: CASRPGGGRDYGYTF
CDR3 DNA: TGTGCCAGCAGACCAGGGGGAGGAAGGGACTATGGCTACACCTTC
D gene: TRBD1
J gene: TRBJ1-2
clone size: .
V gene: TRBV27

CDR3 protein: CASSPEEGYGYTF
CDR3 DNA: TGTGCCAGCAGCCCCGAGGAAGGCTATGGCTACACCTTC
D gene: .
J gene: TRBJ1-2
clone size: once
V gene: TRBV27

CDR3 protein: CASSSLMNTEAFF
CDR3 DNA: TGTGCCAGCAGCTCCCTAATGAACACTGAAGCTTTCTTT
D gene: .
J gene: TRBJ1-1
clone size: .
V gene: TRBV7-9

CDR3 protein: CSVSHPDTQYF
CDR3 DNA: TGCAGCGTTTCACATCCAGATACGCAGTATTTT
D gene: .
J gene: TRBJ2-3
clone size: .
V gene: TRBV29-1

CDR3 protein: CASSLAGSFYEQYF
CDR3 DNA: TGCGCCAGCAGCTTGGCAGGCAGCTTCTACGAGCAGTACTTC
D gene: .
J gene: TRBJ2-7
clone size: .
V gene: TRBV5-1

CDR3 protein: CAISESLVAGGEYDEQYF
CDR3 DNA: TGTGCCATCAGTGAGTCGTTGGTAGCGGGAGGGGAATATGACGAGCAGTACTTC
D gene: TRBD2
J gene: TRBJ2-7
clone size: .
V gene: TRBV10-3

CDR3 protein: CASSEVTSGLYEQYF
CDR3 DNA: TGTGCCAGCAGTGAAGTGACTAGCGGGCTCTACGAGCAGTACTTC
D gene: TRBD2
J gene: TRBJ2-7
clone size: .
V gene: TRBV6-1

CDR3 protein: CASSRREDTIYF
CDR3 DNA: TGTGCCAGCAGCCGCAGGGAAGACACCATATATTTT
D gene: .
J gene: TRBJ1-3
clone size: once
V gene: TRBV13

CDR3 protein: CASSVVSLAGSEQYF
CDR3 DNA: TGTGCCAGCAGCGTAGTTAGTCTAGCGGGAAGCGAGCAGTACTTC
D gene: TRBD2
J gene: TRBJ2-7
clone size: .
V gene: TRBV9

CDR3 protein: CACLWSGEQFF
CDR3 DNA: TGTGCCTGCCTTTGGAGCGGTGAGCAGTTCTTC
D gene: .
J gene: TRBJ2-1
clone size: .
V gene: TRBV30

CDR3 protein: CASSGSGANVLTF
CDR3 DNA: TGTGCCAGCAGCGGGTCTGGGGCCAACGTCCTGACTTTC
D gene: .
J gene: TRBJ2-6
clone size: .
V gene: TRBV6-1

CDR3 protein: CSVEGRGAGDNGYTF
CDR3 DNA: TGCAGCGTTGAAGGTCGGGGCGCAGGGGATAATGGCTACACCTTC
D gene: .
J gene: TRBJ1-2
clone size: .
V gene: TRBV29-1

CDR3 protein: CASSQQFFRDWRNTGELFF
CDR3 DNA: TGCGCCAGCAGCCAACAATTCTTCAGGGACTGGAGGAACACCGGGGAGCTGTTTTTT
D gene: .
J gene: TRBJ2-2
clone size: .
V gene: TRBV5-1

CDR3 protein: CASSLIRGQETQYF
CDR3 DNA: TGCGCCAGCAGCTTGATCCGGGGCCAAGAGACCCAGTACTTC
D gene: .
J gene: TRBJ2-5
clone size: .
V gene: TRBV5-1

CDR3 protein: CRGRGQETQYF
CDR3 DNA: TGTCGGGGCCGGGGGCAAGAGACCCAGTACTTC
D gene: .
J gene: TRBJ2-5
clone size: .
V gene: TRBV21-1

CDR3 protein: CSVVTSSFSYNEQFF
CDR3 DNA: TGCAGCGTTGTCACTTCGTCTTTCTCCTACAATGAGCAGTTCTTC
D gene: .
J gene: TRBJ2-1
clone size: .
V gene: TRBV29-1

CDR3 protein: CASSARGIEGERYEQFF
CDR3 DNA: TGTGCCAGCAGTGCCCGGGGTATAGAGGGAGAGAGGTATGAGCAGTTCTTC
D gene: .
J gene: TRBJ2-1
clone size: .
V gene: TRBV25-1

CDR3 protein: CASGGETQYF
CDR3 DNA: TGTGCCAGTGGGGGCGAGACCCAGTACTTC
D gene: .
J gene: TRBJ2-5
clone size: .
V gene: TRBV2

CDR3 protein: CASSPRGPGQVFTDTQYF
CDR3 DNA: TGCGCCAGCAGCCCGAGAGGACCGGGACAGGTTTTCACAGATACGCAGTATTTT
D gene: TRBD1
J gene: TRBJ2-3
clone size: .
V gene: TRBV5-1

CDR3 protein: CASSEALSFGNEQFF
CDR3 DNA: TGTGCCAGCAGTGAAGCGCTAAGTTTTGGCAATGAGCAGTTCTTC
D gene: .
J gene: TRBJ2-1
clone size: .
V gene: TRBV2

CDR3 protein: CASSPGGDGYEQYF
CDR3 DNA: TGTGCCAGCTCACCAGGCGGGGATGGGTACGAGCAGTACTTC
D gene: .
J gene: TRBJ2-7
clone size: once
V gene: TRBV18